This T cell receptor beta chain was documented in a study of cytomegalovirus exposure and HLA in healthy donors. Study-wide background: As an earlier analysis found, about 190 million T cells yielded about 120 million unique TCR beta sequences. General study results and limits: Later work found that TCR association rates differed between HLA loci; DRB1 had the most and HLA-C the fewest. A later analysis found common viral pathogens apparently linked to several of the most significant clusters.

Healthy bone marrow donors made up the donor group. This CDR3 comprises 15 residues. Germline CDR1 and CDR2: LNHDA and SQIVND (reference sequence). Unmatched junction bases numbered 2, after V lost 2 bases and J lost 0 bases. About this clone itself: Its antigen remains unknown.

The PCR ran on 60 Vbeta and 13 Jbeta primers. Measured with immunoSEQ multiplex PCR; TCRdb has only the in-frame clones, and not every one. The table records approximately 280,000 clones, 75% to 90% of them present only once. V is TRBV19 and J is TRBJ2-3; 7 bases map to TRBD1. The sequenced sample was PBMCs. The sequence was collected from a man aged 35 to 55 in good health and CMV-seropositive. This CDR3 reads CASSISTGSTDTQYF. DNA of the CDR3: TGTGCCAGTAGTATATCGACAGGGAGCACAGATACGCAGTATTTT.